The 24 T cell receptor beta chains presented below share a single source sample, sequenced in a study of T cell repertoires in cytomegalovirus infection (dated by TCRdb to between 2018 and 2021). Sequenced using an Illumina HiSeq 1500. TCRdb took the public reads, trimmed them with fastp at Q25, ran MiXCR for clone calling and kept in-frame beta chains. Rows with one shared CDR3 protein collapse into an entry with the most common genes and DNA. The sample has 310,000 or so distinct CDR3 sequences on record, around 9.1% of them singletons. Over 2.5% of the sample is held by the ten biggest clonotypes. Sequencing input: PBMCs. The receptors here all came from a human donor in good health (CMV status not recorded). Some clones in this sample may be carry-over from other donors' samples.

The sample holds many counts of this clonotype. The V and J genes are TRBV5-1 and TRBJ1-5; D may be TRBD1 (5 bases). CDR3 length: 14 residues. Trimming left V 3 bases short and J 7 bases short, with 14 bases between. The germline CDR1 and CDR2 sequences are SGHRS and YFSETQ. The DNA of the CDR3 is TGCGCCAGCAGCTCGGGACGGGCCGGACAGCCCCAGCATTTT. Translated: CASSSGRAGQPQHF.

This clonotype was counted many times. V and J are TRBV6-1 and TRBJ1-5; D perhaps matches TRBD1 (5 bases). The CDR3 has 15 amino acids. Germline V gives CDR1 MNHNS, CDR2 SASEGT. Trimming cost V 2 bases and J 2 bases, with 10 bases left between them. This CDR3 is CASSELKQGNQPQHF. Written as DNA, the CDR3 is TGTGCCAGCAGTGAATTGAAACAGGGCAATCAGCCCCAGCATTTT.

The chain links TRBV12-3 or TRBV12-4 to TRBJ1-5, with 7 nucleotides matching TRBD1. Unmatched junction bases numbered 5, after V lost 6 bases and J lost 0 bases. This CDR3 comprises 15 residues. CDR3 in amino acids: CASRRGQNSNQPQHF. CDR3 nucleotide sequence: TGTGCCAGCAGGCGGGGACAGAATAGCAATCAGCCCCAGCATTTT.

This clonotype came up a few times. This chain links TRBV7-9 with TRBJ2-2; TRBD1 aligns across 7 bases. With 5 bases clipped from V and 6 bases from J, the junction kept 9 bases outside the gene matches. Germline lookup yields CDR1 SEHNR and CDR2 FQNEAQ (reference sequence). The CDR3 runs 15 residues. CDR3 sequence (DNA): TGTGCCAGCAGCGCCCGGACAGGTGGTTCCGGGGAGCTGTTTTTT. The encoded protein is CASSARTGGSGELFF.

Many counts were recorded for this clonotype. The chain employs TRBV10-3 and TRBJ2-5; unclear D gene. CDR1 is ENHRY and CDR2 is SYGVKD in the germline V gene. Trimming took 0 bases from V and 5 from J, leaving 7 bases between them. The CDR3 totals 13 residues. The CDR3 sequence: CAISESKVETQYF. The CDR3 DNA reads as TGTGCCATCAGTGAGTCAAAAGTGGAGACCCAGTACTTC.

V is TRBV20-1 and J is TRBJ2-7, with a tentative D call TRBD1 (6 bases). This CDR3 spans 16 amino acids. V was trimmed by 3 bases and J by 0 bases, leaving 18 bases between them. Germline CDR1 DFQATT, CDR2 SNEGSKA (reference sequence). DNA of the CDR3: TGCAGTGCTAGCCCTGCAGGGGCTTTTAGCTCCTACGAGCAGTACTTC. Translating gives CSASPAGAFSSYEQYF.

With regard to this clonotype: The germline gene is not matched at one end of the junction; a read error may be the cause. The chain combines TRBV18 with TRBJ2-1; perhaps TRBD2 as D (7 bases). The CDR3 sequence is 15 residues long. Per germline, CDR1 KGHSH and CDR2 LQKENI. CDR3 bases: TGTGCCAGCGCACCATACGGGGGGCCCTACAATGAGCAGTTCTTC. It is translated as CASAPYGGPYNEQFF.

Ten or more counts support this clonotype. The chain combines TRBV6-2 or TRBV6-3 with TRBJ1-2; the D gene is possibly TRBD1 (5 bases). Per germline, CDR1 MNHEY and CDR2 SVGEGT. This CDR3 is built from 13 residues. V lost 7 bases and J lost 6, with 15 bases in between. The CDR3 DNA is TGTGCCAGCATCAACGCGGGGCGTAATGGCTACACCTTC. This translates into CASINAGRNGYTF.

Many counts were recorded for this clonotype. The V gene is TRBV15, the J gene TRBJ1-1; D remains ambiguous. Germline values: CDR1 LNHNV, CDR2 YYDKDF (reference sequence). Deletions cut 9 bases from V and 1 base from J, with 15 bases between. CDR3 length equals 14 residues. The CDR3 reads CATILSAGNTEAFF. The CDR3 DNA reads as TGTGCCACGATCCTCTCCGCGGGGAACACTGAAGCTTTCTTT.

This clonotype was detected ten times or more. The chain has TRBV3-1 and TRBJ2-3; tentatively, D is TRBD2 (6 bases). This CDR3 spans 14 amino acids. Per the germline V gene, CDR1 is LGHDT and CDR2 is YNNKEL (reference sequence). With 0 bases removed from V and 5 bases from J, the gap between germline ends came to 9 bases. The CDR3 nucleotides are TGTGCCAGCAGCCAAGAACTAGCAGAAGATACGCAGTATTTT. It specifies CASSQELAEDTQYF.

This clonotype has just a few counts. This chain uses TRBV5-5 with TRBJ2-1; 7 bases align to TRBD2. V trimming: 3 bases; J trimming: 2 bases; junction bases outside the gene matches: 8. The CDR3 has 16 residues. The germline CDR1 and CDR2 sequences are SGHKS and YYEKEE (reference sequence). The CDR3, as DNA: TGTGCCAGCAGCTGGGGCAGCGGGGTTGCCTACAATGAGCAGTTCTTC. It is translated as CASSWGSGVAYNEQFF.

The sample holds a few counts of this clonotype. The chain is built from TRBV29-1 and TRBJ1-2; perhaps TRBD1 as D (6 bases). CDR1 is SQVTM and CDR2 is ANQGSEA in the germline V gene. V was clipped by 6 bases and J by 4 bases, with 12 bases between them. The CDR3 contains 12 residues. The CDR3 here is CSVPGGSYGYTF. DNA for the CDR3: TGCAGCGTACCCGGGGGCAGCTATGGCTACACCTTC.

To note about this clonotype: The junction does not match germline at one end; this may be a read error. This CDR3 reads CASGESTGQPSGANVLTF. The CDR3 DNA reads TGTGCCAGCGGTGAGTCAACGGGGCAACCCTCTGGGGCCAACGTCCTGACTTTC. This rearrangement joins TRBV25-1 to TRBJ2-6; TRBD1 or TRBD2 may be the D gene (5 bases each). This CDR3 contains 18 residues. CDR1 is MGHDK, CDR2 SYGVNS, per germline.

This clonotype was observed many times. V and J are TRBV27 and TRBJ2-2, with D possibly being TRBD1 or TRBD2 (5 bases each). The germline V gene encodes CDR1 MNHEY and CDR2 SMNVEV (reference sequence). Trimming pared 3 bases from V and 5 bases from J, leaving 13 bases between. The CDR3 is made up of 15 amino acids. The CDR3 protein is CASSFHRGGTGELFF. The DNA for the CDR3 is TGTGCCAGCAGTTTCCATCGGGGCGGGACCGGGGAGCTGTTTTTT.

The chain combines TRBV15 with TRBJ1-6, with unresolved D. Germline values: CDR1 LNHNV, CDR2 YYDKDF (reference sequence). The CDR3 length is 12 residues. V was shortened by 3 bases and J by 4 bases, with 1 base between the two germline ends. The CDR3, as DNA: TGTGCCACCAGCAGGTATAATTCACCCCTCCACTTT. Protein product: CATSRYNSPLHF. Full variable domain (missing parts from reference TRBV15 and TRBJ1-6): DAMVIQNPRYQVTQFGKPVTLSCSQTLNHNVMYWYQQKSSQAPKLLFHYYDKDFNNEADTPDNFQSRRPNTSFCFLDIRSPGLGDTAMYLCATSRYNSPLHFGNGTRLTVT.

This clonotype was observed a handful of times. V gene TRBV10-3 combines with J gene TRBJ1-2; 8 bases match TRBD1. CDR3 length equals 13 residues. The V and J ends lost 10 bases and 0 bases, in that order; junction bases with no gene match: 4. The germline V gene encodes CDR1 ENHRY and CDR2 SYGVKD. In DNA, the CDR3 is TGTGCCACGACAGGGGTTCCTAACTATGGCTACACCTTC. It specifies CATTGVPNYGYTF.

CDR3 DNA sequence: TGTGCCATCAGTGCCGAGGTGGGGTCCCGAGGCACTGAAGCTTTCTTT. Translating it yields CAISAEVGSRGTEAFF. The rearrangement links TRBV10-3 to TRBJ1-1; unclear D gene. The germline V gene has CDR1 ENHRY and CDR2 SYGVKD. The ends were cut back, 4 bases at V and 4 bases at J, with 19 bases in the middle. The CDR3 contains 16 residues.

This clonotype has a handful of counts. One end of the junction varies from germline; a read error may be responsible. The gene calls are TRBV23-1 and TRBJ1-5; D is perhaps TRBD1 (6 bases). TRBV23-1 is labeled an ORF, and its function is uncertain. The CDR3 extends over 24 amino acids. For the CDR3, the DNA is TGCGCCAGCAGTCCCCTTCTGACGTTCACCCTAGGCCCCGACACAGGGAATAGCCATCAGCCCCAGCATTTT. Protein: CASSPLLTFTLGPDTGNSHQPQHF.

The sample holds many counts of this clonotype. The genes are TRBV19 and TRBJ1-5, with 7 bases aligning to TRBD1. Germline V CDR1 and CDR2: LNHDA, SQIVND (reference sequence). With V trimmed by 4 bases and J by 3 bases, 6 bases remained unmatched. The CDR3 contains 15 residues. CDR3 DNA sequence: TGTGCCAGTAGTACCTCCGGGACAGCCAATCAGCCCCAGCATTTT. Translating it yields CASSTSGTANQPQHF.

In its sample, this clonotype was seen a few times. This chain uses TRBV7-9 with TRBJ2-7; TRBD1 is a possible D gene (6 bases). The V gene lost 5 bases and the J gene lost 3 bases, with 20 bases spanning the gap. This CDR3 has 16 residues. The V gene's germline CDR1 is SEHNR and CDR2 FQNEAQ (reference sequence). The CDR3 nucleotides are TGTGCCAGCAGCCCCCTTCGGGGAAGGGGGAGCTACGAGCAGTACGTC. Translated: CASSPLRGRGSYEQYV.

This clonotype came up many times. The gene calls are TRBV28 and TRBJ1-5, with TRBD1 matching 8 bases. This CDR3 spans 14 amino acids. The junction had 6 bases not matched to a gene; V was cut back by 6 bases and J by 5 bases. Germline assignment: CDR1 MDHEN and CDR2 SYDVKM. The CDR3 region has the DNA TGTGCCAGCAGCTGGGACAGGACTTATCAGCCCCAGCATTTT. As protein: CASSWDRTYQPQHF.

This clonotype was detected ten times or more. The chain has TRBV6-5 and TRBJ1-4; D perhaps matches TRBD1 (6 bases). Germline V gene data show CDR1 as MNHEY and CDR2 as SVGAGI. V was pared by 4 bases and J by 7 bases, with 13 bases between. The CDR3 length is 14 residues. Written as DNA, the CDR3 is TGTGCCAGCAGTTTCCAGGGGAGTAGTGAAAAACTGTTTTTT. Its protein is CASSFQGSSEKLFF.

The chain recombines TRBV15 with TRBJ2-7; D is tentatively TRBD1 or TRBD2 (6 bases each). CDR1 and CDR2 (germline): LNHNV, YYDKDF (reference sequence). The CDR3 is 16 residues long. Between the trimmed V and J ends, which lost 3 bases and 2 bases, there was a span of 17 bases. The CDR3 loop is CATSRTGRGLPYEQYF. DNA of the CDR3: TGTGCCACCAGCAGGACTGGACGGGGGCTTCCCTACGAGCAGTACTTC.

As regards this clonotype: A clone one base away is much larger, so this may be a read error. The chain has TRBV18 and TRBJ1-1; D is perhaps TRBD1 (5 bases). CDR1 and CDR2 from the germline V gene are KGHSH and LQKENI. The V and J ends lost 4 bases and 3 bases respectively, with 18 bases between them. This CDR3 has 16 amino acids. CDR3: CASSQQDWAPYTEAFF. The CDR3 nucleotides are TGTGCCAGCTCACAACAGGACTGGGCGCCCTACACTGAAGCTTTCTTT.